This record looks at one T cell receptor delta chain sequence and its context. What it binds is unknown. This entry is derived from a study of Vδ1+ human thymocytes. General study results and limits: Unlike peripheral blood Vdelta1+ controls, thymic delta-chain sequences included approximately 20% Vdelta2 and few Vdelta3. Highly polyclonal TRG and TRD repertoires with Gaussian CDR3 length distributions appeared in thymus.

The template was reverse-transcribed extracted RNA. The CDR3 regions were amplified by multiplex PCR from V-gene primers to a constant-region primer. TCRdb re-called the multiplex PCR reads through CATT. The sample records roughly 56,000 delta-chain clones, more than 12% being singletons. The CDR3 has 16 amino acids. CDR1 is TSWWSYY and CDR2 is QGS in the germline V gene. V lost 0 bases, J lost 2 bases, and 13 bases lay in between. Sequenced input: Vdelta1+ gamma-delta thymocytes from the thymus. Subset reported: FACS-sorted CD3+ TCRalphabeta- TCRVdelta1+ TCRVdelta2- thymocytes. The chain couples TRDV1 to TRDJ1; no definite D call. The receptor's source is a girl less than two years old who had congenital heart surgery. The CDR3 DNA sequence: TGTGCTCTTGGGGAACTAGGTGGAGGCTGGACCGATAAACTCATCTTT. It translates to CALGELGGGWTDKLIF.